The 24 T cell receptor beta chains presented below share a single source sample, sequenced in a study of cytomegalovirus exposure and HLA in healthy donors. PCR involved 60 Vbeta and 13 Jbeta primers. Repertoires were generated with immunoSEQ multiplex PCR, while TCRdb's copy carries only in-frame clones and drops some. The table has 100,000 or so clones, roughly 15% seen once. The sample was PBMCs. The receptors come from a female donor in good health and CMV-seronegative.

V usage is TRBV6-6 and J usage is TRBJ1-5; D is unresolved. V lost 3 bases to trimming and J lost 7 bases, with 10 bases between them. The germline V gene has CDR1 MNHNY and CDR2 SVGAGI (reference sequence). The CDR3 consists of 13 residues. The CDR3 nucleotides read TGTGCCAGCAGTTATGGCGGAGGACAGCCCCAGCATTTT. Amino acids: CASSYGGGQPQHF.

This clone was found a few times. The chain joins TRBV21-1 to TRBJ2-7; TRBD2 was called by the table and not checked on the DNA. TRBV21-1 is reported as a pseudogene. The CDR3 runs to 18 residues. The CDR3 sequence: CASSPRGARQTGGYEQYF. As DNA, the CDR3 is TGTGCCAGCAGCCCCCGCGGGGCACGGCAGACTGGTGGCTACGAGCAGTACTTC.

The chain links TRBV30 to TRBJ2-5, with 11 bases that match TRBD1. Germline V gene lookup returns CDR1 GTSNPN and CDR2 SVGIG (reference sequence). With 0 bases clipped from V and 4 bases from J, the junction kept 4 bases outside the gene matches. This CDR3 region has 15 residues. The CDR3 loop is CAWSVPGTGGETQYF. CDR3 nucleotide sequence: TGTGCCTGGAGTGTACCTGGGACAGGGGGAGAGACCCAGTACTTC.

This clone was counted only a few times. The chain's CDR3 is CASRKRTSGGAAPNEQFF. DNA of the CDR3: TGTGCCAGCAGGAAAAGAACTAGCGGGGGGGCCGCCCCCAATGAGCAGTTCTTC. The chain uses TRBV2 and TRBJ2-1; 13 bases match TRBD2. J was trimmed by 6 bases and V by 6 bases; bases with no gene match: 14. Germline CDR1 and CDR2: SNHLY and FYNNEI. There are 18 residues in the CDR3.

This sequence joins TRBV5-1 and TRBJ1-3; D gene ambiguous. Between the trimmed V and J ends, which lost 4 bases and 0 bases, there was a span of 23 bases. CDR1 SGHRS and CDR2 YFSETQ come from the germline V gene. This CDR3 spans 19 amino acids. CDR3 DNA sequence: TGCGCCAGCAGCGCCGGCGGGGTATTGTTGGGTAACTCTGGAAACACCATATATTTT. Amino acids: CASSAGGVLLGNSGNTIYF. The whole variable domain, remainder taken from reference TRBV5-1 and TRBJ1-3, is KAGVTQTPRYLIKTRGQQVTLSCSPISGHRSVSWYQQTPGQGLQFLFEYFSETQRNKGNFPGRFSGRQFSNSRSEMNVSTLELGDSALYLCASSAGGVLLGNSGNTIYFGEGSWLTVV.

This clone was detected only a few times. Here the CDR3 reads CASRKTQGIGYTF. CDR3 sequence (DNA): TGTGCCAGCAGAAAAACCCAGGGAATTGGCTACACCTTC. V and J are TRBV7-2 and TRBJ1-2, with D tentatively TRBD1 (5 bases). V dropped 6 bases and J dropped 7 bases, with 15 bases sitting between them. Germline assignment: CDR1 SGHTA and CDR2 FQGNSA. The CDR3 has 13 amino acids. Drawing the rest from reference TRBV7-2 and TRBJ1-2, the complete variable domain is GAGVSQSPSNKVTEKGKDVELRCDPISGHTALYWYRQSLGQGLEFLIYFQGNSAPDKSGLPSDRFSAERTGGSVSTLTIQRTQQEDSAVYLCASRKTQGIGYTFGSGTRLTVV.

The rearrangement joins TRBV5-1 to TRBJ2-7; possibly TRBD2 for D (5 bases). This CDR3 is 17 amino acids long. CDR1 and CDR2 (germline): SGHRS, YFSETQ. Trimming cost V 0 bases and J 4 bases, with 20 bases left between them. This CDR3 is CASSLESGGHTSYEQYF. The CDR3 DNA sequence: TGCGCCAGCAGCTTGGAAAGCGGCGGCCACACTAGTTACGAGCAGTACTTC. Using reference TRBV5-1 and TRBJ2-7 for the parts outside the CDR3, the full variable domain is KAGVTQTPRYLIKTRGQQVTLSCSPISGHRSVSWYQQTPGQGLQFLFEYFSETQRNKGNFPGRFSGRQFSNSRSEMNVSTLELGDSALYLCASSLESGGHTSYEQYFGPGTRLTVT.

This clone occurred a few times. V gene TRBV4-3 combines with J gene TRBJ2-3; 13 bases match TRBD2. CDR3 length: 17 amino acids. V lost 1 base to trimming and J lost 3 bases; unmatched junction nucleotides: 4. Germline CDR1 and CDR2: LGHNA and YSLEER. The CDR3 region has the DNA TGCGCCAGCAGCCAAGCCAGACTAGCGGGGGGAACAGATACGCAGTATTTT. This codes for CASSQARLAGGTDTQYF.

This sequence joins TRBV7-2 and TRBJ2-7, with 11 bases matching TRBD2. The CDR3 extends over 16 amino acids. The V segment lost 1 base and the J segment 6 bases; nucleotides outside the gene matches: 8. Germline V gene sequence: CDR1 SGHTA, CDR2 FQGNSA. The DNA of the CDR3 is TGTGCCAGCAGCTTAGATAGCGGGAGGGATGGGTCCGAGCAGTACTTC. It specifies CASSLDSGRDGSEQYF.

This clone occurred a few times. This sequence joins TRBV4-1 and TRBJ2-3, with D uncertain. The V gene's germline CDR1 is MGHRA and CDR2 YSYEKL. CDR3 length: 12 residues. V lost 4 bases to trimming and J lost 9 bases, with 11 bases between them. CDR3 sequence reads: CASSRTTQTQYF. As DNA, the CDR3 is TGCGCCAGCAGCCGAACAACCCAGACGCAGTATTTT.

The V call is TRBV11-2, the J call TRBJ2-1; maybe TRBD2 (5 bases). The CDR3 is 14 amino acids. V lost 2 bases, J lost 0 bases, and 5 bases lay in between. The germline gives CDR1 SGHAT, CDR2 FQNNGV. CDR3 sequence reads: CASSLTSSYNEQFF. The CDR3 DNA sequence: TGTGCCAGCAGCTTAACTAGCTCCTACAATGAGCAGTTCTTC. The full variable domain, rest sourced from reference TRBV11-2 and TRBJ2-1, is EAGVAQSPRYKIIEKRQSVAFWCNPISGHATLYWYQQILGQGPKLLIQFQNNGVVDDSQLPKDRFSAERLKGVDSTLKIQPAKLEDSAVYLCASSLTSSYNEQFFGPGTRLTVL.

V and J are TRBV2 and TRBJ2-5; 10 bases line up with TRBD2. CDR3 length: 14 amino acids. Trimming removed 5 bases from V and 5 bases from J; junction bases left unmatched: 5. Germline assignment: CDR1 SNHLY and CDR2 FYNNEI. The DNA of the CDR3 is TGTGCCAGCAGTTCACTAGCGGGGCGGGAGACCCAGTACTTC. It translates to CASSSLAGRETQYF.

The CDR3 DNA reads TGTGCCAGCAATCGTCGGGGGTATAGCAATCAGCCCCAGCATTTT. It specifies CASNRRGYSNQPQHF. V usage is TRBV28 and J usage is TRBJ1-5; weak D call: TRBD1 (5 bases). The germline V gene has CDR1 MDHEN and CDR2 SYDVKM. The CDR3 has 15 amino acids. V was trimmed by 7 bases and J by 0 bases, leaving 13 bases between them.

In its sample, this clone was seen a few times. The chain employs TRBV30 and TRBJ1-1; TRBD1 matches at 11 bases. The CDR3 spans 16 residues. Germline loops: CDR1 GTSNPN, CDR2 SVGIG (reference sequence). V trimming: 5 bases; J trimming: 2 bases; junction bases outside the gene matches: 10. The CDR3 spells CAWGQGASSFNTEAFF. As DNA, the CDR3 is TGTGCCTGGGGACAGGGGGCCAGCTCCTTTAACACTGAAGCTTTCTTT.

The V call is TRBV19, the J call TRBJ1-2; D is undetermined. This CDR3 contains 13 residues. Trimming cost V 5 bases and J 5 bases, with 12 bases left between them. Germline V CDR1 and CDR2: LNHDA, SQIVND (reference sequence). As DNA, the CDR3 is TGTGCCAGTAGTCCCTTCGCGGGGTATGGCTACACCTTC. Its translation is CASSPFAGYGYTF.

This clone was counted between two and nine times. The chain has TRBV7-9 and TRBJ2-3; tentatively, D is TRBD2 (6 bases). Deletions cut 1 base from V and 1 base from J, with 9 bases between. The CDR3 has 15 amino acids. Germline V gene sequence: CDR1 SEHNR, CDR2 FQNEAQ (reference sequence). CDR3 sequence: CASSLVGLRTDTQYF. CDR3 in DNA: TGTGCCAGCAGCTTAGTGGGACTCCGCACAGATACGCAGTATTTT.

V is TRBV29-1 and J is TRBJ1-2; D is undetermined. The CDR3 runs 18 residues. V gave up 3 bases and J gave up 0 bases, with 23 bases separating them. The germline CDR1 and CDR2 sequences are SQVTM and ANQGSEA. In DNA, the CDR3 is TGCAGCGTTGATCGGGGTCCCACCCCTTGGGCCGCTAACTATGGCTACACCTTC. This sequence encodes CSVDRGPTPWAANYGYTF.

This clone turned up a few times. The rearrangement joins TRBV19 to TRBJ1-5; 7 bases are shared with TRBD1. J gave up 0 bases and V 7 bases, and 12 bases lay outside the gene matches. The germline CDR1 and CDR2 sequences are LNHDA and SQIVND (reference sequence). The CDR3 loop spans 17 amino acids. CDR3 in amino acids: CASTLGGTVTSNQPQHF. The CDR3 DNA reads as TGTGCCAGTACCCTAGGTGGGACAGTAACTAGCAATCAGCCCCAGCATTTT.

The sample holds a few counts of this clone. This rearrangement joins TRBV14 to TRBJ2-3; 7 nucleotides align to TRBD2. Losses at the gene ends were 3 bases for V and 6 bases for J; bases not matched to a gene: 6. Germline V gene lookup returns CDR1 SGHDN and CDR2 FVKESK. The CDR3 is made up of 14 amino acids. The CDR3: CASSQSTSADTQYF. CDR3 nucleotide sequence: TGTGCCAGCAGCCAGTCCACTAGCGCTGATACGCAGTATTTT.

The V gene is TRBV9, the J gene TRBJ2-3; tentatively, D is TRBD1 (6 bases). Trimming left V 1 base short and J 3 bases short, with 12 bases between. This CDR3 contains 15 residues. Germline V gene data show CDR1 as SGDLS and CDR2 as YYNGEE. CDR3 nucleotide sequence: TGTGCCAGCAGCGTATGGGGCAGGGGAACAGATACGCAGTATTTT. This encodes CASSVWGRGTDTQYF.

This clone was counted a few times. The chain has TRBV29-1 and TRBJ1-5, with 7 bases that match TRBD1. J gave up 6 bases and V 4 bases, and 3 bases lay outside the gene matches. Germline-derived CDR1 and CDR2 are SQVTM and ANQGSEA. This CDR3 region has 12 residues. CDR3 region: CSVGAGGQPQHF. As DNA, the CDR3 is TGCAGCGTTGGGGCAGGGGGTCAGCCCCAGCATTTT.

A few counts support this clone. The rearrangement joins TRBV2 to TRBJ2-3; D remains ambiguous. The CDR3 spans 16 residues. Germline V gene lookup returns CDR1 SNHLY and CDR2 FYNNEI. V gave up 4 bases and J gave up 3 bases, with 17 bases separating them. The CDR3 is CASSVLHPHSTDTQYF. CDR3 coding DNA: TGTGCCAGCAGTGTTTTGCACCCCCACTCAACAGATACGCAGTATTTT.

V is TRBV28 and J is TRBJ1-3; 8 nucleotides agree with TRBD1. The CDR3 sequence is 16 residues long. J was trimmed by 4 bases and V by 6 bases; bases with no gene match: 11. Germline CDR1 is MDHEN and CDR2 is SYDVKM. CDR3 coding DNA: TGTGCCAGCAGGCCTACAGGGGGGCTCCTCGGAAACACCATATATTTT. Protein: CASRPTGGLLGNTIYF.

This sequence joins TRBV19 and TRBJ2-7; D is ambiguous. V was trimmed by 4 bases and J by 0 bases, leaving 7 bases between them. CDR3 length: 13 amino acids. The germline V gene encodes CDR1 LNHDA and CDR2 SQIVND (reference sequence). The CDR3 spells CASSTVNSYEQYF. The CDR3 DNA is TGTGCCAGTAGTACAGTAAACTCCTACGAGCAGTACTTC. Complete variable domain (other parts from reference TRBV19 and TRBJ2-7): DGGITQSPKYLFRKEGQNVTLSCEQNLNHDAMYWYRQDPGQGLRLIYYSQIVNDFQKGDIAEGYSVSREKKESFPLTVTSAQKNPTAFYLCASSTVNSYEQYFGPGTRLTVT.